This TCR beta chain was found in a study of shared clonotypes between healthy human individuals. The CDR3 runs 14 residues. CDR1 is SEHNR and CDR2 is FQNEAQ in the germline V gene (reference sequence). Trimming cost V 3 bases and J 9 bases, with 17 bases left between them. Sequenced by immunoSEQ multiplex PCR; TCRdb stores in-frame clones only, minus some. The sample includes 2,500,000 or so clones, around 90% seen only once; the top ten take about 0.41%. This clonotype originated in a man between 18 and 35 years old in good health. Some clones in this sample may be carry-over from other donors' samples. The sample comprised naive CD4+ T cells from PBMCs. Specified subset: CD45RA+ positively selected. J is TRBJ1-1 and V is TRBV7-9, with D unclear. The CDR3 spells CASSFLGVPRQAFF. The CDR3 coding sequence is TGTGCCAGCAGCTTTCTTGGGGTCCCCCGACAAGCTTTCTTT.